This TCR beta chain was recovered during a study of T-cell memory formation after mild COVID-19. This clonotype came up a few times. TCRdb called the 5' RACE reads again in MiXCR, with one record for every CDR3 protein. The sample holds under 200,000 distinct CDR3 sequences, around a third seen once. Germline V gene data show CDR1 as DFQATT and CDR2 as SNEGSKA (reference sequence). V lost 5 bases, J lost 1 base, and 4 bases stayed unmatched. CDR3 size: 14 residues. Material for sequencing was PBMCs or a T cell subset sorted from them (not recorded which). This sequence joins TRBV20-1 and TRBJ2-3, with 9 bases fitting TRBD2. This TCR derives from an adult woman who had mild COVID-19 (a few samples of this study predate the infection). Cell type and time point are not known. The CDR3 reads CSAGSGGRTDTQYF. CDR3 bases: TGCAGTGCTGGTAGCGGGGGCCGCACAGATACGCAGTATTTT.